This entry features one TCR beta chain sequence. Its antigen is unknown. The data were taken from a study of siplizumab effects on memory and regulatory T cells. Study results and limitations: The authors did not confirm suppressive function in proliferating Tregs from siplizumab cultures. A minor fraction of alloreactive clones, and no more, mapped to unstimulated subsets. The majority of clones, roughly 80-96% of proliferating CD4+ or CD8+ clones, lacked an assignable naive or memory phenotype.

The V segment lost 6 bases and the J segment 6 bases; nucleotides outside the gene matches: 5. Looked up from germline, CDR1 is SNHLY and CDR2 is FYNNEI. This CDR3 contains 14 residues. This table comes from immunoSEQ multiplex PCR, and its TCRdb copy is limited to in-frame clones, with some not included. This sample has 100,000 or so clones; around 90% occur once, and the top ten carry about 12%. Sequencing was carried out using non-Treg CD4+ T cells sorted from blood. The TCR comes from a human donor in good health. The chain links TRBV2 to TRBJ2-7, with 13 positions matching TRBD2. CDR3 sequence (DNA): TGTGCCAGCAGGGCCGGGACTAGCGGGATCGAGCAGTACTTC. Protein sequence: CASRAGTSGIEQYF.